This T cell receptor beta chain was identified during a study of cytomegalovirus exposure and HLA in healthy donors. Study-wide background: The same platform was used for the 90 to 150 validation repertoires as for the roughly 700 first-cohort repertoires, as reported in a later analysis. Points from the study as a whole: Many donors carried some public TCRs, although rarity characterized most TCR sequences. According to the study, around 160 TCR beta chains were cytomegalovirus-associated.

Germline CDR1 and CDR2: SNHLY and FYNNEI. The CDR3 has 15 amino acids. V gave up 7 bases and J gave up 5 bases; unmatched junction bases: 11. Turning to this clone: Antigen specificity is unknown.

The method was immunoSEQ multiplex PCR; TCRdb's version includes in-frame clones alone and lacks a portion of them. The data hold 200,000 to 250,000 clones, with around 86% observed a single time. V and J are TRBV2 and TRBJ2-1; 7 bases agree with TRBD2. This receptor was obtained from a young woman in good health and CMV-seropositive. Sequenced sample: PBMCs. The DNA of the CDR3 is TGTGCCAGCACACAACGGCTAGCGGTCAACAATGAGCAGTTCTTC. Translation: CASTQRLAVNNEQFF.